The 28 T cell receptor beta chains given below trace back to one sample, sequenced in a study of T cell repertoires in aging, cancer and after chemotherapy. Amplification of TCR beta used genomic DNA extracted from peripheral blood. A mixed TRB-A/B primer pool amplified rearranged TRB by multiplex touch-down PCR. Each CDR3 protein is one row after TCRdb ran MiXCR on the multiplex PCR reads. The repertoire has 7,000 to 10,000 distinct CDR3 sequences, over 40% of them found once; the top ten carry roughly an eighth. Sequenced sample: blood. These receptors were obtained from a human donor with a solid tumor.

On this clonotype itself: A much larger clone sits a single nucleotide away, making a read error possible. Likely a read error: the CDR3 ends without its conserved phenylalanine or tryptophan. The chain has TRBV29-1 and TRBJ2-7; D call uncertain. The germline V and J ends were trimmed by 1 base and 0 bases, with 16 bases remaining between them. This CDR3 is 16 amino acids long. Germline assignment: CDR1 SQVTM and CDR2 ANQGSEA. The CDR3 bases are TGCAGCGTTGAAGTTGTCGTGCCACCCGACTCCTACGAGCAGTACATC. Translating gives CSVEVVVPPDSYEQYI.

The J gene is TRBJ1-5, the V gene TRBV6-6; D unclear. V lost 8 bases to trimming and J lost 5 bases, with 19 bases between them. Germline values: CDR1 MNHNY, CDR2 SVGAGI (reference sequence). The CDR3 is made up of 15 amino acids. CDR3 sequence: CASHGPLPAHQPQHF. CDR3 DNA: TGTGCCAGCCACGGACCTCTTCCAGCCCATCAGCCCCAGCATTTT.

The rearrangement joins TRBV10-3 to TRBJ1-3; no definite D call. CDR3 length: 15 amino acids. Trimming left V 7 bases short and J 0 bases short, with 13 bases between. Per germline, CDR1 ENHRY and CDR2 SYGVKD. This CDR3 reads CAIMTGDVSGNTIYF. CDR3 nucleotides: TGTGCCATCATGACGGGCGACGTCTCTGGAAACACCATATATTTT.

The CDR3 DNA reads as TGTGCCAGCAGTCGGACTGGAGGGGCCCGCAGCTCCTACGAGCAGTACTTC. Translating it yields CASSRTGGARSSYEQYF. The chain recombines TRBV6-1 with TRBJ2-7; possible D gene TRBD2, 6 bases. The CDR3 has 17 residues. V was clipped by 5 bases and J by 0 bases, with 20 bases between them. Germline V gene lookup returns CDR1 MNHNS and CDR2 SASEGT.

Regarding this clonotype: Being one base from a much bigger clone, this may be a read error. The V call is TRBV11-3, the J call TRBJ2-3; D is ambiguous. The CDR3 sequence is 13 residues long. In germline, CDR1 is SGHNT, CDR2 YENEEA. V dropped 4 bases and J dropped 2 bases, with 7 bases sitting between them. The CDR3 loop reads CASSSSHTDTQYF. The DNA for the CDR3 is TGTGCCAGCAGCTCGTCGCACACAGATACGCAGTATTTT.

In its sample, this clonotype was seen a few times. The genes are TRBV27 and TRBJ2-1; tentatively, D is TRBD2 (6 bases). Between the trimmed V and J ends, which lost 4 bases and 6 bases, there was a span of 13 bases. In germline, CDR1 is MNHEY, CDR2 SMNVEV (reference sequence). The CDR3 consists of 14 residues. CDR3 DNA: TGTGCCAGCAGTTCCTGGGGACTTATCAATGAGCAGTTCTTC. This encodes CASSSWGLINEQFF.

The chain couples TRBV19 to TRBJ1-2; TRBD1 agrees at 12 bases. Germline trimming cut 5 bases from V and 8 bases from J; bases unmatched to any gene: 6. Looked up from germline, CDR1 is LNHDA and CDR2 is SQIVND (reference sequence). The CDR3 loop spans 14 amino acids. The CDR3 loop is CASSGRGTGGGYTF. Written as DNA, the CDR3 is TGTGCCAGTAGTGGCCGAGGGACAGGGGGCGGCTACACCTTC.

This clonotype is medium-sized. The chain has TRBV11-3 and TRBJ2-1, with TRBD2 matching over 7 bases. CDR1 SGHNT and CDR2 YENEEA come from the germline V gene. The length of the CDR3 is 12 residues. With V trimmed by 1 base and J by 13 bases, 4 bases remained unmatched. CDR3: CASSLAGGGQFF. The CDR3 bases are TGTGCCAGCAGCTTAGCGGGCGGGGGACAGTTCTTC.

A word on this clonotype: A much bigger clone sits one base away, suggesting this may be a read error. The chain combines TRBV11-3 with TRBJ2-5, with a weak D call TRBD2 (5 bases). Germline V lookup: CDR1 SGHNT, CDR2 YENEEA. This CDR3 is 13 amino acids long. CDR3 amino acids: CASSLGVQGTQYF. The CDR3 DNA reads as TGTGCCAGCAGCTTGGGAGTGCAAGGGACCCAGTACTTC.

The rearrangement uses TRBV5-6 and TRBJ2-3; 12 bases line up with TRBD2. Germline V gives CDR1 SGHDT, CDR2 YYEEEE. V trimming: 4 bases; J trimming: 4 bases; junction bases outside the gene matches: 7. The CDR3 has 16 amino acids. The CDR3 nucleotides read TGTGCCAGCAGCCTACTAGCGGGGGGCTGGGCAGATACGCAGTATTTT. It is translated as CASSLLAGGWADTQYF.

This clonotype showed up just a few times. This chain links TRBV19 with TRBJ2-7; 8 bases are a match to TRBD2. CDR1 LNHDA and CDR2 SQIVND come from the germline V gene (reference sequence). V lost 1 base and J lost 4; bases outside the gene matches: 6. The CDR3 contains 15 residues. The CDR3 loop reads CASSIANSGAYEQYF. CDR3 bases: TGTGCCAGTAGTATAGCTAATAGCGGGGCGTACGAGCAGTACTTC. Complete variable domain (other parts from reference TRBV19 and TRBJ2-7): DGGITQSPKYLFRKEGQNVTLSCEQNLNHDAMYWYRQDPGQGLRLIYYSQIVNDFQKGDIAEGYSVSREKKESFPLTVTSAQKNPTAFYLCASSIANSGAYEQYFGPGTRLTVT.

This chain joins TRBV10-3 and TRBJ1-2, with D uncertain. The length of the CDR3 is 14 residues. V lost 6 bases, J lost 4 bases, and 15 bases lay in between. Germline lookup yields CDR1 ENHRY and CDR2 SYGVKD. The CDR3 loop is CAISPGELSYGYTF. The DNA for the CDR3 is TGTGCCATCAGCCCGGGTGAACTTAGCTATGGCTACACCTTC.

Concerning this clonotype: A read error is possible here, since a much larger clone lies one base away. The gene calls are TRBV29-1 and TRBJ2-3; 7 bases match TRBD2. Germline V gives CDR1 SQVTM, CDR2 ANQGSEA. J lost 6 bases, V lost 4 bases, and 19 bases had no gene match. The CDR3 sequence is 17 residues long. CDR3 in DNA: TGCAGCGTTGGGACTCAATGGGGGGGAGTCGATTCGGATACGCAGTATTTT. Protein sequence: CSVGTQWGGVDSDTQYF.

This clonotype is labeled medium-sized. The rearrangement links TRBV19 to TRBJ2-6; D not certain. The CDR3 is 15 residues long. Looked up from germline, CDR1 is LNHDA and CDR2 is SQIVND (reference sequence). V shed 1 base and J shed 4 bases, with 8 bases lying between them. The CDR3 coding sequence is TGTGCCAGTAGTATAGTGGGCGCCGGGGCCAACGTCCTGACTTTC. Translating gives CASSIVGAGANVLTF.

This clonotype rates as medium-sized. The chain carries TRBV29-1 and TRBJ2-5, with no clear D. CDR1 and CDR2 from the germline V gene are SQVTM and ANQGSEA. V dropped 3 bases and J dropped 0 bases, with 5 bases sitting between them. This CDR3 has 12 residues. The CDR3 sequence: CSVDSYQETQYF. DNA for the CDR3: TGCAGCGTTGACAGTTACCAAGAGACCCAGTACTTC.

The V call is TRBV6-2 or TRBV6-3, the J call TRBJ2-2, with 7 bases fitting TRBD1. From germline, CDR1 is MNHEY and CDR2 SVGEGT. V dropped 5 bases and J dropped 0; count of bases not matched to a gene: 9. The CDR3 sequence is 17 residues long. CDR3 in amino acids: CASSRSPGQTNTGELFF. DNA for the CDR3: TGTGCCAGCAGTCGTTCCCCGGGACAGACGAACACCGGGGAGCTGTTTTTT.

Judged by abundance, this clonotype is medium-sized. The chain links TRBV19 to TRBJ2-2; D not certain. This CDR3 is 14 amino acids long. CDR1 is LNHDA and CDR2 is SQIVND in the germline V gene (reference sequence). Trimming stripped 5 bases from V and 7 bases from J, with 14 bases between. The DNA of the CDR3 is TGTGCCAGTAGTCCCCTCGGACCGGGCGGGGAGCTGTTTTTT. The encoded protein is CASSPLGPGGELFF.

The CDR3: CASSLGQGRNEQFF. CDR3 DNA: TGTGCCAGCAGCCTGGGTCAGGGGCGCAATGAGCAGTTCTTC. The V gene is TRBV5-6, the J gene TRBJ2-1; a possible D gene is TRBD1 (6 bases). The germline V gene has CDR1 SGHDT and CDR2 YYEEEE. Trimming left V 4 bases short and J 6 bases short, with 14 bases between. The CDR3 runs to 14 residues.

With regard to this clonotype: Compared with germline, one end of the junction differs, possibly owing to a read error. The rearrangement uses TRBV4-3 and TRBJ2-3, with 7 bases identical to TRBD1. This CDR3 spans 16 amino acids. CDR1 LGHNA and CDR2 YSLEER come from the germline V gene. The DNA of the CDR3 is TGCGCCAGCAGCCAAGTGGGGACAGCCCACACAGATACGCAGTACTTT. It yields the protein CASSQVGTAHTDTQYF.

The CDR3 DNA is TGTGCCAGTAAGGAGGAGAGCTCCTACAATGAGCAGTTCTTC. This translates into CASKEESSYNEQFF. The genes are TRBV19 and TRBJ2-1; D may be TRBD2 (5 bases). V lost 7 bases and J 0 bases, leaving 10 bases between the germline ends. The CDR3 consists of 14 residues. Germline lookup yields CDR1 LNHDA and CDR2 SQIVND (reference sequence).

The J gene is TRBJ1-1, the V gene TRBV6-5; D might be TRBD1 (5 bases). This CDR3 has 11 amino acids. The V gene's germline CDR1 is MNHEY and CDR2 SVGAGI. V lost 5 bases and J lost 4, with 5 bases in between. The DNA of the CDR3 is TGTGCCAGCAGTCAGGGCACTGAAGCTTTCTTT. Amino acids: CASSQGTEAFF.

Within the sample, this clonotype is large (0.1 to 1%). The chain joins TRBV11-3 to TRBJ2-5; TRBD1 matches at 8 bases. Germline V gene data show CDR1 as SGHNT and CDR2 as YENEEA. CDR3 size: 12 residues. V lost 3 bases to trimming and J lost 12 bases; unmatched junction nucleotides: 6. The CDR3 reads CASSLARDRKYF. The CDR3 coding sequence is TGTGCCAGCAGCTTGGCGCGGGACAGGAAGTACTTC.

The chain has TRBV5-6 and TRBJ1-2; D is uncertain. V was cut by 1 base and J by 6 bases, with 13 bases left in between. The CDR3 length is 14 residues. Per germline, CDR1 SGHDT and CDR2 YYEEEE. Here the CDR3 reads CASSLRAGWDGYTF. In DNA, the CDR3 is TGTGCCAGCAGCTTGCGGGCAGGTTGGGATGGCTACACCTTC.

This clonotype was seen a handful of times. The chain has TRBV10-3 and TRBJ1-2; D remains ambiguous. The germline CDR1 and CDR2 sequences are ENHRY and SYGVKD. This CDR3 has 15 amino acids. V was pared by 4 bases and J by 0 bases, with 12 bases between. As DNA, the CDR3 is TGTGCCATCAGTGTTGCCCAAGGGACTAACTATGGCTACACCTTC. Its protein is CAISVAQGTNYGYTF.

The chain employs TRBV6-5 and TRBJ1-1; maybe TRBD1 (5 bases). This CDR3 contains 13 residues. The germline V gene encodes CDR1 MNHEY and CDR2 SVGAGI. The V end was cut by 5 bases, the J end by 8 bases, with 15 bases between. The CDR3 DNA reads TGTGCCAGCAGTAAAGGGAGGGACTCCGAAGCTTTCTTT. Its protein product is CASSKGRDSEAFF.

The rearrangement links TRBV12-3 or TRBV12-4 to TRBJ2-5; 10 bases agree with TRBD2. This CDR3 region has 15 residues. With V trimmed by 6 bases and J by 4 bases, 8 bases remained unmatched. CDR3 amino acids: CASRPSGRAPETQYF. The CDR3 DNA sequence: TGTGCCAGCAGACCCAGCGGGAGGGCCCCAGAGACCCAGTACTTC.

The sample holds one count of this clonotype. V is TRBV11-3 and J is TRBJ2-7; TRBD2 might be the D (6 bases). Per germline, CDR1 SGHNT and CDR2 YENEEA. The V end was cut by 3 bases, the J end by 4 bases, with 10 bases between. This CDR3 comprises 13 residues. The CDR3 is CASSFAGGYEQYF. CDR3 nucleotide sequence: TGTGCCAGCAGCTTTGCTGGGGGGTACGAGCAGTACTTC.

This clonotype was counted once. CDR3 sequence: CASKRTENGYTF. The CDR3 DNA follows: TGTGCCAGCAAAAGGACAGAGAATGGCTACACCTTC. The V gene is TRBV12-3 or TRBV12-4, the J gene TRBJ1-2; D perhaps matches TRBD1 (6 bases). This CDR3 contains 12 residues. V was pared by 7 bases and J by 6 bases, with 12 bases between.